A single sample gave rise to the 8 T cell receptor beta chains below, sequenced in a study of metastatic and nonmetastatic thyroid tumors. The entire patient cohort was treatment-naive prior to thyroid surgery. TCRdb re-called the PCR reads with MiXCR. This table holds just over 70,000 clones, less than 20% found once. Sequenced sample: blood. Every receptor here comes from a female donor with papillary thyroid cancer or a benign thyroid nodule (not recorded which). Some clones in this sample may be carry-over from other donors' samples.

This clone came up many times. The chain joins TRBV18 to TRBJ1-2; unclear D gene. Germline lookup yields CDR1 KGHSH and CDR2 LQKENI. This CDR3 has 14 residues. V gave up 3 bases and J gave up 7 bases, with 15 bases separating them. CDR3 nucleotides: TGTGCCAGCTCACCCGGGTCCGATCGTACTGGCTACACCTTC. The encoded protein is CASSPGSDRTGYTF.

This clone was seen at least ten times. V and J are TRBV7-3 and TRBJ2-1; the D gene is possibly TRBD2 (5 bases). V was pared by 0 bases and J by 10 bases, with 16 bases between. This CDR3 spans 15 amino acids. Germline CDR1 is SGHTA and CDR2 is FQGTGA. The CDR3 DNA is TGTGCCAGCAGCTTAACTGGTCAGGCTGGCGGGGAGCAGTTCTTC. Translation: CASSLTGQAGGEQFF. The complete variable domain, with remaining parts taken from reference TRBV7-3 and TRBJ2-1, reads GAGVSQTPSNKVTEKGKYVELRCDPISGHTALYWYRQSLGQGPEFLIYFQGTGAADDSGLPNDRFFAVRPEGSVSTLKIQRTERGDSAVYLCASSLTGQAGGEQFFGPGTRLTVL.

This clone was counted at least ten times. The chain combines TRBV4-2 with TRBJ2-1, with D perhaps matching TRBD2 (6 bases). Germline CDR1 LGHNA, CDR2 YNFKEQ. This CDR3 has 16 amino acids. V was trimmed by 2 bases and J by 0 bases, leaving 11 bases between them. DNA of the CDR3: TGTGCCAGCAGCCAAACGGGACTCCTCTCCTACAATGAGCAGTTCTTC. It specifies CASSQTGLLSYNEQFF.

This clone was recorded many times. The chain is built from TRBV7-8 and TRBJ1-5, with 7 positions matching TRBD1. V lost 2 bases, J lost 6 bases, and 7 bases stayed unmatched. From germline, CDR1 is SGHVS and CDR2 FQNEAQ. CDR3 length equals 15 residues. For the CDR3, the DNA is TGTGCCAGCAGCTTATCGACAGGGTCCGGTCAGCCCCAGCATTTT. This gives the protein CASSLSTGSGQPQHF.

There are many counts of this clone. The chain links TRBV10-1 to TRBJ2-3, with TRBD2 identical over 7 bases. The CDR3 is 14 residues long. The trim removed 6 bases at V and 5 bases at J, leaving 8 bases unmatched. Germline CDR1 reads WNHNN; CDR2 reads SYGVQD (reference sequence). The CDR3 spells CASSRTGLGDTQYF. The CDR3 DNA is TGCGCCAGCAGCCGAACCGGACTAGGAGATACGCAGTATTTT.

Many counts were recorded for this clone. One end of the junction does not line up with germline, which may come from a read error. This chain uses TRBV15 with TRBJ1-4, with 9 nucleotides matching TRBD1. Germline V gene lookup returns CDR1 LNHNV and CDR2 YYDKDF (reference sequence). The CDR3 is made up of 15 amino acids. This chain's CDR3 is CAASRAGTGNEKLFF. CDR3 DNA: TGTGCCGCCAGCAGAGCCGGGACAGGGAATGAAAAACTGTTTTTT.

This clone has a count of ten or more. This chain joins TRBV30 and TRBJ1-5, with TRBD1 matching 7 bases. J gave up 1 base and V 1 base, and 4 bases lay outside the gene matches. Germline V gene lookup returns CDR1 GTSNPN and CDR2 SVGIG (reference sequence). CDR3 size: 15 residues. The chain's CDR3 is CAWSDGTESNQPQHF. CDR3 DNA: TGTGCCTGGAGTGACGGGACAGAGAGCAATCAGCCCCAGCATTTT.

This clone was seen ten or more times. The chain combines TRBV11-2 with TRBJ2-3, with 14 bases identical to TRBD2. Trimming cost V 5 bases and J 2 bases; bases outside gene matches: 9. The CDR3 is 18 amino acids. Germline-derived CDR1 and CDR2 are SGHAT and FQNNGV. The CDR3 DNA reads TGTGCCAGCAGCCCATACGGACTAGCGGGAGGTTCCACAGATACGCAGTATTTT. Its protein product is CASSPYGLAGGSTDTQYF. Combining the CDR3 with reference TRBV11-2 and TRBJ2-3 gives the whole variable domain EAGVAQSPRYKIIEKRQSVAFWCNPISGHATLYWYQQILGQGPKLLIQFQNNGVVDDSQLPKDRFSAERLKGVDSTLKIQPAKLEDSAVYLCASSPYGLAGGSTDTQYFGPGTRLTVL.